Presented here are 14 T cell receptor beta chains from one specimen sequenced in a study of cytomegalovirus exposure and HLA in healthy donors. In the PCR, 60 Vbeta and 13 Jbeta primers were used. Produced via immunoSEQ multiplex PCR; TCRdb's table is partial and in-frame only. This sample has about 150,000 clones, with more than 60% found just once. The sample taken for sequencing was PBMCs. The receptors were gathered from a man in his forties or fifties in good health and CMV-seropositive.

The chain combines TRBV25-1 with TRBJ1-2; 10 nucleotides agree with TRBD1. The CDR3 length is 17 residues. V was pared by 2 bases and J by 5 bases, with 11 bases of the junction left unmatched. CDR1 and CDR2 from the germline V gene are MGHDK and SYGVNS. The CDR3 DNA reads TGTGCCAGCAGTGAAACCGGGACAGGGGCGTTCCTTTATGGCTACACCTTC. This translates into CASSETGTGAFLYGYTF.

The J gene is TRBJ2-7, the V gene TRBV27; D remains unclear. The CDR3 runs to 17 residues. Per germline, CDR1 MNHEY and CDR2 SMNVEV (reference sequence). The ends were cut back, 3 bases at V and 4 bases at J, with 22 bases in the middle. CDR3 residues: CASSFVKSDSPQYEQYF. CDR3 nucleotides: TGTGCCAGCAGTTTTGTAAAGAGCGACTCCCCCCAGTACGAGCAGTACTTC.

This rearrangement joins TRBV7-6 to TRBJ2-7, with D perhaps TRBD1 (6 bases). Trimming removed 4 bases from V and 7 bases from J, with 14 bases in between. CDR3 length: 13 amino acids. Looked up from germline, CDR1 is SGHVS and CDR2 is FNYEAQ. This CDR3 reads CASSSTGRGEQYF. The CDR3 region has the DNA TGTGCCAGCAGCTCAACAGGGAGAGGTGAGCAGTACTTC.

The chain links TRBV5-6 to TRBJ2-1; maybe TRBD1 (8 bases). CDR1 is SGHDT and CDR2 is YYEEEE in the germline V gene. Between the trimmed V and J ends, which lost 0 bases and 4 bases, there was a span of 11 bases. CDR3 size: 15 residues. In DNA form, the CDR3 reads TGTGCCAGCAGCTTGGTACAGGGGGGGTACAATGAGCAGTTCTTC. Residues: CASSLVQGGYNEQFF. The full variable domain, completed using reference TRBV5-6 and TRBJ2-1, is DAGVTQSPTHLIKTRGQQVTLRCSPKSGHDTVSWYQQALGQGPQFIFQYYEEEERQRGNFPDRFSGHQFPNYSSELNVNALLLGDSALYLCASSLVQGGYNEQFFGPGTRLTVL.

CDR3 loop: CASSHSLRSISPRGYGYTF. The CDR3 nucleotides are TGTGCCAGCAGCCATTCTTTAAGGTCCATATCTCCCCGAGGCTATGGCTACACCTTC. J is TRBJ1-2 and V is TRBV7-3; D not resolved. The V gene lost 5 bases and the J gene lost 4 bases, with 29 bases spanning the gap. The CDR3 totals 19 residues. Germline lookup yields CDR1 SGHTA and CDR2 FQGTGA.

The V call is TRBV6-5, the J call TRBJ1-1, with 9 bases matching TRBD1. Germline trimming cut 5 bases from V and 1 base from J; bases unmatched to any gene: 5. The germline gives CDR1 MNHEY, CDR2 SVGAGI. The CDR3 loop spans 15 amino acids. CDR3 DNA: TGTGCCAGCAGTGTTACAGGGGGCGGGAACACTGAAGCTTTCTTT. It translates to CASSVTGGGNTEAFF.

On this clone: Other DNA sequences of this sample code for an identical CDR3. The rearrangement links TRBV6-1 to TRBJ1-5, with a tentative D call TRBD1 (6 bases). The germline V and J ends were trimmed by 3 bases and 5 bases, with 8 bases remaining between them. Germline V CDR1 and CDR2: MNHNS, SASEGT. CDR3 size: 13 residues. CDR3 sequence: CASSENRDQPQHF. CDR3 DNA: TGTGCCAGCAGTGAGAACAGGGATCAGCCCCAGCATTTT.

The chain recombines TRBV5-1 with TRBJ2-5; maybe TRBD1 (5 bases). TRBJ2-7 matches the DNA end more closely, so the J call is doubtful. This CDR3 contains 14 residues. Germline-derived CDR1 and CDR2 are SGHRS and YFSETQ. CDR3 sequence reads: CASSLGRVGYEQYF. CDR3 sequence (DNA): TGCGCCAGCAGCTTGGGCAGGGTGGGGTACGAGCAGTACTTC.

The chain employs TRBV2 and TRBJ2-1, with a weak D call TRBD2 (6 bases). This CDR3 is built from 15 residues. Trimming shortened V by 7 bases and J by 7 bases, and 20 bases separated the two germline ends. Germline V gene lookup returns CDR1 SNHLY and CDR2 FYNNEI. CDR3: CASKAGTALGNEQFF. The CDR3 nucleotides are TGTGCCAGCAAGGCCGGGACTGCCTTGGGGAATGAGCAGTTCTTC. Full variable domain (missing parts from reference TRBV2 and TRBJ2-1): EPEVTQTPSHQVTQMGQEVILRCVPISNHLYFYWYRQILGQKVEFLVSFYNNEISEKSEIFDDQFSVERPDGSNFTLKIRSTKLEDSAMYFCASKAGTALGNEQFFGPGTRLTVL.

This clone has a single count. The chain carries TRBV7-3 and TRBJ2-5; 8 nucleotides agree with TRBD1. The closer fit of TRBJ2-7 to the DNA end suggests the J call may be wrong. From germline, CDR1 is SGHTA and CDR2 FQGTGA. The CDR3 runs to 15 residues. The CDR3 sequence is CASSLTGTGDYEQYF. The CDR3 DNA is TGTGCCAGCAGCTTAACCGGGACAGGAGACTACGAGCAGTACTTC.

This chain joins TRBV11-2 and TRBJ2-1, with D possibly matching TRBD2 (6 bases). V shed 5 bases and J shed 4 bases, with 18 bases lying between them. The germline V gene encodes CDR1 SGHAT and CDR2 FQNNGV. This CDR3 comprises 16 residues. CDR3 sequence: CASSLRGGGKYNEQFF. DNA of the CDR3: TGTGCCAGCAGCCTCCGGGGAGGCGGGAAATACAATGAGCAGTTCTTC.

The chain combines TRBV20-1 with TRBJ2-1; 7 nucleotides line up with TRBD2. The CDR3 is made up of 11 amino acids. Germline V gene sequence: CDR1 DFQATT, CDR2 SNEGSKA (reference sequence). Unmatched junction bases numbered 0, after V lost 3 bases and J lost 7 bases. The CDR3, as DNA: TGCAGTGCTAGCGGGAGGAATGAGCAGTTCTTC. This encodes CSASGRNEQFF.

The chain links TRBV6-5 to TRBJ2-7; D perhaps matches TRBD2 (5 bases). The ends were cut back, 7 bases at V and 2 bases at J, with 12 bases in the middle. The germline gives CDR1 MNHEY, CDR2 SVGAGI. This CDR3 spans 13 amino acids. DNA of the CDR3: TGTGCCAGCACTCGGGCCGGGACCTACGAGCAGTACTTC. As protein: CASTRAGTYEQYF.

The genes are TRBV28 and TRBJ1-1; perhaps TRBD1 as D (5 bases). The CDR3 is 13 amino acids. Germline V CDR1 and CDR2: MDHEN, SYDVKM. V lost 5 bases, J lost 1 base, and 8 bases lay in between. CDR3 loop: CASSLGGNTEAFF. CDR3 nucleotide sequence: TGTGCCAGCAGTCTGGGGGGGAACACTGAAGCTTTCTTT.